The 23 T cell receptor beta chains listed next were all sequenced from one sample in a study of T cells in Graves' hyperthyroidism and ophthalmopathy. RNA transcripts provided the source from which TCR beta CDR3 regions were amplified. Primed by the HTBI set, a first-round RT-PCR was run on the TCR CDR3. From the multiplex PCR reads, TCRdb called clonotypes with MiXCR, one entry per CDR3 protein. The sample contains 660,000 or so distinct CDR3 sequences, just under 45% of which appear only once. The sample consisted of peripheral blood or thyroid tissue (not recorded which). These receptors all come from an adult man with Graves' disease, either hyperthyroidism or ophthalmopathy (not recorded which).

The chain uses TRBV29-1 and TRBJ1-2; no clear D gene. The CDR3 contains 14 residues. Trimming took off 0 bases at V and 2 bases at J, with 10 bases between the two ends. The germline V gene encodes CDR1 SQVTM and CDR2 ANQGSEA. The CDR3 here is CSVEDVGKNYGYTF. The DNA of the CDR3 is TGCAGCGTTGAAGATGTAGGGAAGAACTATGGCTACACCTTC.

This clonotype turned up a few times. The V call is TRBV7-9, the J call TRBJ2-7; 8 positions match TRBD1. The CDR3 covers 14 residues. Trimming cost V 6 bases and J 3 bases; bases outside gene matches: 7. The germline CDR1 and CDR2 sequences are SEHNR and FQNEAQ (reference sequence). CDR3 loop: CASSYSTGVYEQYF. CDR3 DNA sequence: TGTGCCAGCAGTTACTCGACAGGGGTCTACGAGCAGTACTTC.

The table lists this clonotype with a few counts. CDR3 in amino acids: CSAKGLALGEQYF. The DNA of the CDR3 is TGCAGTGCCAAGGGACTAGCTCTTGGCGAGCAGTACTTC. V is TRBV20-1 and J is TRBJ2-7, with 9 bases identical to TRBD2. The CDR3 loop spans 13 amino acids. Germline loops: CDR1 DFQATT, CDR2 SNEGSKA (reference sequence). V was pared by 6 bases and J by 6 bases, with 9 bases of the junction left unmatched.

This clonotype was seen a few times. The chain links TRBV7-2 to TRBJ2-5; no definite D call. CDR3 size: 14 residues. The germline CDR1 and CDR2 sequences are SGHTA and FQGNSA. V lost 4 bases, J lost 4 bases, and 13 bases lay in between. The CDR3 loop is CASSSRMETETQYF. The CDR3 DNA reads as TGTGCCAGCAGCTCACGGATGGAGACAGAGACCCAGTACTTC.

In this sample, this clonotype turned up a few times. This rearrangement joins TRBV19 to TRBJ1-3; D is perhaps TRBD1 (5 bases). The CDR3 contains 14 residues. In germline, CDR1 is LNHDA, CDR2 SQIVND (reference sequence). V gave up 7 bases and J gave up 0 bases, with 10 bases separating them. The CDR3 sequence is CASTKGSSGNTIYF. DNA of the CDR3: TGTGCCAGTACCAAGGGGAGCTCTGGAAACACCATATATTTT.

The chain combines TRBV29-1 with TRBJ1-1, with D possibly TRBD1 on 5 matching bases. Deletions cut 4 bases from V and 4 bases from J, with 19 bases between. Germline V gene data show CDR1 as SQVTM and CDR2 as ANQGSEA. The CDR3 sequence is 15 residues long. The CDR3 loop is CSVVLGAGLGTEAFF. For the CDR3, the DNA is TGCAGCGTTGTATTAGGGGCGGGCTTGGGCACTGAAGCTTTCTTT.

The rearrangement joins TRBV20-1 to TRBJ1-4; D gene uncertain. Trimming shortened V by 6 bases and J by 3 bases, and 11 bases separated the two germline ends. The germline CDR1 and CDR2 sequences are DFQATT and SNEGSKA (reference sequence). The CDR3 totals 13 residues. The CDR3 DNA reads as TGCAGTGCGATGAGTCCCCCTAATGAAAAACTGTTTTTT. Translating it yields CSAMSPPNEKLFF.

This clonotype occurred a few times. The CDR3 loop reads CASSEPYGLEQYF. CDR3 DNA: TGTGCCAGCAGTGAACCTTATGGCCTCGAGCAGTACTTC. The rearrangement joins TRBV2 to TRBJ2-7, with D unresolved. V lost 2 bases and J lost 6, with 11 bases in between. Germline V gene lookup returns CDR1 SNHLY and CDR2 FYNNEI. This CDR3 is built from 13 residues. The full variable domain, rest sourced from reference TRBV2 and TRBJ2-7, is EPEVTQTPSHQVTQMGQEVILRCVPISNHLYFYWYRQILGQKVEFLVSFYNNEISEKSEIFDDQFSVERPDGSNFTLKIRSTKLEDSAMYFCASSEPYGLEQYFGPGTRLTVT.

This clonotype was observed a single time. At one of its ends the junction is not consistent with the germline gene, which may arise from a read error. The chain couples TRBV20-1 to TRBJ2-7; D tentatively reads TRBD1 or TRBD2 (5 bases each). Germline loops: CDR1 DFQATT, CDR2 SNEGSKA (reference sequence). The CDR3 has 13 amino acids. The CDR3 spells CSAPSGSSDEQYF. DNA for the CDR3: TGCAGTGCCCCTTCAGGGAGCTCCGACGAGCAGTACTTC.

There are many counts of this clonotype. The chain uses TRBV10-3 and TRBJ1-2; D gene uncertain. This CDR3 has 12 amino acids. The germline V and J ends were trimmed by 3 bases and 4 bases, with 6 bases remaining between them. Germline assignment: CDR1 ENHRY and CDR2 SYGVKD. CDR3 protein: CAISDVGYGYTF. The CDR3, as DNA: TGTGCCATCAGTGATGTGGGCTATGGCTACACCTTC.

This clonotype was seen only a few times. This chain connects TRBV27 to TRBJ1-1; no clear D gene. The V end lost 7 bases, the J end lost 3 bases, and 15 bases lay between the germline ends. Germline loops: CDR1 MNHEY, CDR2 SMNVEV (reference sequence). This CDR3 spans 14 amino acids. CDR3 protein: CASIPRGGDTEAFF. The CDR3, as DNA: TGTGCCAGCATACCCCGGGGTGGGGACACTGAAGCTTTCTTT.

Many counts were recorded for this clonotype. V usage is TRBV29-1 and J usage is TRBJ2-7, with D tentatively TRBD1 or TRBD2 (5 bases each). Germline V lookup: CDR1 SQVTM, CDR2 ANQGSEA. The germline V and J ends were trimmed by 4 bases and 2 bases, with 15 bases remaining between them. The CDR3 has 14 amino acids. Here the CDR3 reads CSVAGWTPTYEQYF. The CDR3 nucleotides are TGCAGCGTTGCGGGGTGGACACCAACCTACGAGCAGTACTTC.

The V gene is TRBV25-1, the J gene TRBJ1-2; unclear D gene. CDR1 and CDR2 (germline): MGHDK, SYGVNS. V was pared by 4 bases and J by 3 bases, with 6 bases between. The CDR3 covers 12 residues. CDR3 coding DNA: TGTGCCAGCAGTGCTAGACACTATGGCTACACCTTC. Translated, it gives CASSARHYGYTF.

This clonotype was counted a single time. This chain uses TRBV29-1 with TRBJ2-2, with D perhaps TRBD2 (6 bases). Germline V CDR1 and CDR2: SQVTM, ANQGSEA. V was pared by 7 bases and J by 5 bases, with 17 bases between. CDR3 size: 14 residues. The CDR3 here is CSAPAEGKTGELFF. The DNA of the CDR3 is TGCAGCGCTCCGGCGGAGGGGAAAACCGGGGAGCTGTTTTTT.

This clonotype has ten or more counts. The genes are TRBV15 and TRBJ1-2, with D possibly TRBD1 on 5 matching bases. Germline values: CDR1 LNHNV, CDR2 YYDKDF (reference sequence). The V end lost 3 bases, the J end lost 0 bases, and 11 bases lay between the germline ends. This CDR3 has 15 residues. CDR3 coding DNA: TGTGCCACCAGCAGGGAGGGGATGCCTAACTATGGCTACACCTTC. The encoded protein is CATSREGMPNYGYTF. The whole variable domain, remainder taken from reference TRBV15 and TRBJ1-2, is DAMVIQNPRYQVTQFGKPVTLSCSQTLNHNVMYWYQQKSSQAPKLLFHYYDKDFNNEADTPDNFQSRRPNTSFCFLDIRSPGLGDTAMYLCATSREGMPNYGYTFGSGTRLTVV.

The J gene is TRBJ1-1, the V gene TRBV20-1, with 7 bases lining up with TRBD1. This CDR3 is built from 13 residues. V lost 6 bases to trimming and J lost 5 bases; unmatched junction nucleotides: 9. From germline, CDR1 is DFQATT and CDR2 SNEGSKA (reference sequence). CDR3 protein: CSARQGLWTEAFF. CDR3 in DNA: TGCAGTGCACGACAGGGTTTGTGGACTGAAGCTTTCTTT.

This clonotype came up once. V is TRBV20-1 and J is TRBJ1-2, with D possibly matching TRBD1 (5 bases). Germline assignment: CDR1 DFQATT and CDR2 SNEGSKA (reference sequence). V dropped 5 bases and J dropped 1 base, with 11 bases sitting between them. The CDR3 contains 13 residues. CDR3: CSADKGHNYGYTF. DNA of the CDR3: TGCAGTGCTGATAAGGGGCATAACTATGGCTACACCTTC.

The chain has TRBV29-1 and TRBJ1-5; D is ambiguous. Trimming pared 8 bases from V and 6 bases from J, leaving 11 bases between. This CDR3 is 11 amino acids long. Per germline, CDR1 SQVTM and CDR2 ANQGSEA. The CDR3 DNA reads as TGCAGCCCTCAGAGGAGTCAGCCCCAGCATTTT. It is translated as CSPQRSQPQHF.

A note on this clonotype: One end of the junction fails to match germline, which may point to a read error. V is TRBV7-9 and J is TRBJ1-2, with unresolved D. Germline values: CDR1 SEHNR, CDR2 FQNEAQ (reference sequence). This CDR3 comprises 13 residues. This chain's CDR3 is CASSQVGRSGYTF. As DNA, the CDR3 is TGCGCCAGCAGCCAAGTTGGCAGGTCTGGCTACACCTTC. Supplemented by reference TRBV7-9 and TRBJ1-2, the full variable domain reads DTGVSQNPRHKITKRGQNVTFRCDPISEHNRLYWYRQTLGQGPEFLTYFQNEAQLEKSRLLSDRFSAERPKGSFSTLEIQRTEQGDSAMYLCASSQVGRSGYTFGSGTRLTVV.

The J gene is TRBJ2-5, the V gene TRBV15; the match to TRBD1 covers 8 bases. The J segment lost 2 bases and the V segment lost 3 bases, leaving 2 bases of the junction unmatched. The CDR3 contains 14 residues. Germline CDR1 is LNHNV and CDR2 is YYDKDF (reference sequence). Here the CDR3 reads CATSRDREQETQYF. The CDR3 DNA sequence: TGTGCCACCAGCAGGGACAGGGAACAAGAGACCCAGTACTTC.

Comments on this clonotype: With a much larger clone just one base away, this may be a read error. CDR3 DNA: TGTGCCAGCAGCTACGCCGACAGCGGGGTTTGGGAAAAACTGTTTTTT. As protein: CASSYADSGVWEKLFF. The chain joins TRBV7-2 to TRBJ1-4; perhaps TRBD1 as D (5 bases). V was pared by 4 bases and J by 8 bases, with 20 bases between. Germline V gene lookup returns CDR1 SGHTA and CDR2 FQGNSA. The CDR3 has 16 amino acids.

This clonotype was counted between two and nine times. The chain joins TRBV29-1 to TRBJ2-7, with unresolved D. Germline CDR1 is SQVTM and CDR2 is ANQGSEA. Trimming shortened V by 3 bases and J by 4 bases, and 7 bases separated the two germline ends. The CDR3 extends over 11 amino acids. The CDR3 DNA sequence: TGCAGCGTTGACGACGTTTACGAGCAGTACTTC. Translated: CSVDDVYEQYF.

The V call is TRBV7-8, the J call TRBJ2-2; 9 bases match TRBD1. The CDR3 covers 16 residues. Per the germline V gene, CDR1 is SGHVS and CDR2 is FQNEAQ. The V and J ends lost 5 bases and 3 bases, in that order; junction bases with no gene match: 7. CDR3: CASSPPGQGYTGELFF. CDR3 bases: TGTGCCAGCAGCCCTCCCGGACAGGGGTACACCGGGGAGCTGTTTTTT.